This section outlines one TCR beta chain sequence together with its context. The antigen remains unidentified. The CDR3 sequence is 16 residues long. Germline CDR1 reads MNHNS; CDR2 reads SASEGT. The data stem from a study of blood T cells in healthy people across ages. Study-wide results and limits: It was not known whether donors were CMV positive (a possible confounder of expanded clonotype changes).

In each sample, at least 6.5 million PBMCs were isolated. It was with a sample-barcoded 5' primer and a J-beta primer mix that a second PCR of roughly 7 to 12 cycles was run. The study obtained at least 3 million CDR3-containing paired-end reads from every sample. TCRdb redid the calling of the 5' RACE reads with MiXCR, one entry per CDR3 protein. The sample consists of roughly 1.5 million distinct CDR3 sequences, roughly 43% of them appearing once. Specimen: blood. V is TRBV6-1 and J is TRBJ2-1; D perhaps matches TRBD2 (6 bases). The closer fit of TRBJ2-7 to the DNA end suggests the J call may be wrong. The source is a woman in her late teens or twenties in good health. The chain's CDR3 is CASSDGTRGTYNEQYF. DNA of the CDR3: TGTGCCAGCAGTGACGGGACTCGTGGGACCTACAATGAGCAGTACTTC.